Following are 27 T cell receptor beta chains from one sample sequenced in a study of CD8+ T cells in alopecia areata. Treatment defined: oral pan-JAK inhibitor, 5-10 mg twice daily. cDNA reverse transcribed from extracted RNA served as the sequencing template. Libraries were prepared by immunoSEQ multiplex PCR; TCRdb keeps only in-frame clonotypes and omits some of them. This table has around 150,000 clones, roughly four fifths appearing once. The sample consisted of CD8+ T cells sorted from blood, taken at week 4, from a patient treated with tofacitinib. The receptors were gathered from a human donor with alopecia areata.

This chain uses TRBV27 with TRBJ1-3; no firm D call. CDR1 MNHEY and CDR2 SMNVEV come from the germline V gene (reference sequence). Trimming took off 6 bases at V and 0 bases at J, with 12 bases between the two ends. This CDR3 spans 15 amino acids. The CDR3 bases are TGTGCCAGCAGCAAAGACGGCAGCTCTGGAAACACCATATATTTT. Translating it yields CASSKDGSSGNTIYF.

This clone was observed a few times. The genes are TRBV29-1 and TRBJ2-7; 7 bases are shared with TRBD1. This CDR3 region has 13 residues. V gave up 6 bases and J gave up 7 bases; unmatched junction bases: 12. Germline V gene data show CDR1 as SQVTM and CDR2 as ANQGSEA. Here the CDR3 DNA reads TGCAGCGTGGCCGAGGGACAGTCCTGGGAGCAGTACTTC. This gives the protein CSVAEGQSWEQYF.

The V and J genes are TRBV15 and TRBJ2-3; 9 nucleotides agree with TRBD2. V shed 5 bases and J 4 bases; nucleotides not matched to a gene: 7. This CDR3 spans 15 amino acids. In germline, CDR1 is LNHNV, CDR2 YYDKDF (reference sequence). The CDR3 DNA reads TGTGCCACCAGCGAGGGACTAGCCGTCCCAGATACGCAGTATTTT. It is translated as CATSEGLAVPDTQYF.

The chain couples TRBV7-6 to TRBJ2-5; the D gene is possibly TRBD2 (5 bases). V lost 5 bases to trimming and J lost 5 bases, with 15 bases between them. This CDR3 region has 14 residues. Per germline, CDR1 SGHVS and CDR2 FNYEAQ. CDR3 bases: TGTGCCAGCAGCGTATTCGCGGGCGGGGAGACCCAGTACTTC. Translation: CASSVFAGGETQYF.

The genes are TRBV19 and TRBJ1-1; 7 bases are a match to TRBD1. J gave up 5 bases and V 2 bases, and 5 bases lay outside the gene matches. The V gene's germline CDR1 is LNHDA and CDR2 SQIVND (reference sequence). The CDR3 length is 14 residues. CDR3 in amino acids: CASSIRGLRTEAFF. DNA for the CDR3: TGTGCCAGTAGTATAAGGGGGCTCAGGACTGAAGCTTTCTTT.

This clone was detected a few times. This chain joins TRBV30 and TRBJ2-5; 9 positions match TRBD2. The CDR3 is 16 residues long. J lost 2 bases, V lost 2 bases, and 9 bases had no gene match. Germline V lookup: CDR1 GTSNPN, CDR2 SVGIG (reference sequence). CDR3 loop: CAWSPKVAGVQETQYF. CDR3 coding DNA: TGTGCCTGGAGTCCCAAAGTAGCGGGGGTTCAAGAGACCCAGTACTTC.

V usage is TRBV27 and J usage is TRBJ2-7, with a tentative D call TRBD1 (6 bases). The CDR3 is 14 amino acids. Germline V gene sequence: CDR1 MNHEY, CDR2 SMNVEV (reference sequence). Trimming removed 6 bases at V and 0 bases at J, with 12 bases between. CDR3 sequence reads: CASSYRALSYEQYF. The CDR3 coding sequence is TGTGCCAGCAGCTACAGGGCCCTCTCCTACGAGCAGTACTTC.

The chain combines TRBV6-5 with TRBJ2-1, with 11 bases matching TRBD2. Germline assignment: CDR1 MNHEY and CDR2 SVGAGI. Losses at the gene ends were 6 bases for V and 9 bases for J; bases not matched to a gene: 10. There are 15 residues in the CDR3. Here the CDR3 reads CASSPLAGGPGEQFF. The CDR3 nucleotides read TGTGCCAGCAGCCCCTTAGCGGGGGGGCCGGGTGAGCAGTTCTTC.

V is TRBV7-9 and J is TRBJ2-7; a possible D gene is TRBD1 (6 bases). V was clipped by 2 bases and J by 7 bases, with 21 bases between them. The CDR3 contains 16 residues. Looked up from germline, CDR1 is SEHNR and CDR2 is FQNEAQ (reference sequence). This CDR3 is CASSLKEWGTTPEQYF. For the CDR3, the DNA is TGTGCCAGCAGCTTAAAGGAGTGGGGGACAACCCCGGAGCAGTACTTC.

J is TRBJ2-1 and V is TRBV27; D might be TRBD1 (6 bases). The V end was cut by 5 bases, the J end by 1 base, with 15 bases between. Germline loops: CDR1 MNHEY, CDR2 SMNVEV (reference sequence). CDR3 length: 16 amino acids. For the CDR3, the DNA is TGTGCCAGCAGTGCCCAAGGGGGTAGGTCCTACAATGAGCAGTTCTTC. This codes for CASSAQGGRSYNEQFF.

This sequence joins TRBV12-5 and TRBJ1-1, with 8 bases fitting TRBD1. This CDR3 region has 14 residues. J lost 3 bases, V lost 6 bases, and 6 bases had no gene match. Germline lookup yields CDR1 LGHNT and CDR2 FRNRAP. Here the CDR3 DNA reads TGTGCTAGTGGCCCCAGGGGGCGCGACACTGAAGCTTTCTTT. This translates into CASGPRGRDTEAFF.

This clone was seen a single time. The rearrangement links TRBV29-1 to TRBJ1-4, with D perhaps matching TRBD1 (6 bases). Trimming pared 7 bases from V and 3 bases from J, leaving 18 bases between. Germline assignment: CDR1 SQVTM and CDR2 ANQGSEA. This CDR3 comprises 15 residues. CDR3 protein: CSARTALGANEKLFF. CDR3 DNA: TGCAGCGCCCGGACAGCCCTTGGGGCTAATGAAAAACTGTTTTTT. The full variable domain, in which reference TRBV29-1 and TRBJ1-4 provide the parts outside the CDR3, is SAVISQKPSRDICQRGTSLTIQCQVDSQVTMMFWYRQQPGQSLTLIATANQGSEATYESGFVIDKFPISRPNLTFSTLTVSNMSPEDSSIYLCSARTALGANEKLFFGSGTQLSVL.

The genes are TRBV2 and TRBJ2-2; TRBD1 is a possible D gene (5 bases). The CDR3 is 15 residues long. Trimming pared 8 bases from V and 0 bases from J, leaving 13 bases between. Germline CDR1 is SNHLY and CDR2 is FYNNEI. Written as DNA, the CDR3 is TGTGCCAGCCGCGACAGCTGGTCGAACACCGGGGAGCTGTTTTTT. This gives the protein CASRDSWSNTGELFF.

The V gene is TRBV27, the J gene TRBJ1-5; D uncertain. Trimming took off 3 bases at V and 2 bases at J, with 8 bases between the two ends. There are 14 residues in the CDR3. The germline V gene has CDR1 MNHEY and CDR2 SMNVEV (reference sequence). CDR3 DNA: TGTGCCAGCAGTTTTAGTTCAGGCAATCAGCCCCAGCATTTT. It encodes CASSFSSGNQPQHF.

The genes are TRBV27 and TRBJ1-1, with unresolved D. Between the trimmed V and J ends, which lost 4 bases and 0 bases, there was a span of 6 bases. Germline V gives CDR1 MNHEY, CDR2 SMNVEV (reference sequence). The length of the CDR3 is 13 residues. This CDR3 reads CASSSHMNTEAFF. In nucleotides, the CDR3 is TGTGCCAGCAGTTCCCATATGAACACTGAAGCTTTCTTT.

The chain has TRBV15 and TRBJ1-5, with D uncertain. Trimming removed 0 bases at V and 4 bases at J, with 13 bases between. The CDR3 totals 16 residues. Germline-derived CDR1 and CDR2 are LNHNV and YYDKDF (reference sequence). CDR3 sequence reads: CATSRDRSSGNQPQHF. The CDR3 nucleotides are TGTGCCACCAGCAGAGACCGATCGTCGGGAAATCAGCCCCAGCATTTT.

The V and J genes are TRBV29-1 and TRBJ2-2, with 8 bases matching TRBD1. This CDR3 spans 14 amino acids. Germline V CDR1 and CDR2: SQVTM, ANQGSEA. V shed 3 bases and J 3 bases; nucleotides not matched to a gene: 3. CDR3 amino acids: CSVERQGYTGELFF. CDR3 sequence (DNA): TGCAGCGTTGAGCGACAGGGGTACACCGGGGAGCTGTTTTTT.

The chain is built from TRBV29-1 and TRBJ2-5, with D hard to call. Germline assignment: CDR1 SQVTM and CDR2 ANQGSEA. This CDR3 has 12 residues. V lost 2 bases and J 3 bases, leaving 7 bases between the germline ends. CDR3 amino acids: CSVEPQEETQYF. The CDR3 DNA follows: TGCAGCGTTGAACCCCAGGAAGAGACCCAGTACTTC.

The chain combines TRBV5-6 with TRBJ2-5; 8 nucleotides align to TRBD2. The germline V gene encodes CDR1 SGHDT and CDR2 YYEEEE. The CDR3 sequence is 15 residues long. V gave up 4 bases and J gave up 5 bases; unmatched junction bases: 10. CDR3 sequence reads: CASSVERGSRETQYF. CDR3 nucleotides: TGTGCCAGCAGCGTCGAGCGGGGGTCTCGGGAGACCCAGTACTTC. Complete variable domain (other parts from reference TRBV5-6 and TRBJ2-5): DAGVTQSPTHLIKTRGQQVTLRCSPKSGHDTVSWYQQALGQGPQFIFQYYEEEERQRGNFPDRFSGHQFPNYSSELNVNALLLGDSALYLCASSVERGSRETQYFGPGTRLLVL.

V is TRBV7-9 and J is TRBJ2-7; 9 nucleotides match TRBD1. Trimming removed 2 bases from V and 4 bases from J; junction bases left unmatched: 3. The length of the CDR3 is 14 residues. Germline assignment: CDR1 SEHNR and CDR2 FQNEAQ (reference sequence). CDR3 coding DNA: TGTGCCAGCAGCTTAAGGGGGACAGGGTACGAGCAGTACTTC. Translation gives CASSLRGTGYEQYF.

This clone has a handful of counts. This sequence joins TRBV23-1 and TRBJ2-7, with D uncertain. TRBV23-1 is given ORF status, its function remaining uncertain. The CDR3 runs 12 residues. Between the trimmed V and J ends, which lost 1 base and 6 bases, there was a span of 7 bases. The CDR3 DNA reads TGCGCCAGCAGTCAATTACGAGGCGAGCAGTACTTC. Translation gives CASSQLRGEQYF.

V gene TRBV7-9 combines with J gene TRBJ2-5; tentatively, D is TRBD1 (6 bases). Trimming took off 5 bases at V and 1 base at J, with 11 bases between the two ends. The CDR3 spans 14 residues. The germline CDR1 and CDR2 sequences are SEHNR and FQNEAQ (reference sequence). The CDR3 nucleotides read TGTGCCAGCAGCCCCGACAGGACCCAAGAGACCCAGTACTTC. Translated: CASSPDRTQETQYF. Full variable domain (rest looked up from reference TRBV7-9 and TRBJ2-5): DTGVSQNPRHKITKRGQNVTFRCDPISEHNRLYWYRQTLGQGPEFLTYFQNEAQLEKSRLLSDRFSAERPKGSFSTLEIQRTEQGDSAMYLCASSPDRTQETQYFGPGTRLLVL.

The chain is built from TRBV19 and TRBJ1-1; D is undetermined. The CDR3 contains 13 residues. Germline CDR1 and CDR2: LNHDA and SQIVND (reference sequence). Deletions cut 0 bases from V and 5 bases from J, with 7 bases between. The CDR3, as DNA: TGTGCCAGTAGTATAGATGGGGAGACTGAAGCTTTCTTT. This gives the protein CASSIDGETEAFF.

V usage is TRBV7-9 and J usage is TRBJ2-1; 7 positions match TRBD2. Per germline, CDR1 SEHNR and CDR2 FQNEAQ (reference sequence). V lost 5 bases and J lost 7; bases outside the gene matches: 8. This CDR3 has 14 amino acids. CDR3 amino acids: CASSRSAGVNEQFF. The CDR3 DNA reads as TGTGCCAGCAGCCGTTCGGCGGGGGTGAATGAGCAGTTCTTC. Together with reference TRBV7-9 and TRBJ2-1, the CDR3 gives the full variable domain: DTGVSQNPRHKITKRGQNVTFRCDPISEHNRLYWYRQTLGQGPEFLTYFQNEAQLEKSRLLSDRFSAERPKGSFSTLEIQRTEQGDSAMYLCASSRSAGVNEQFFGPGTRLTVL.

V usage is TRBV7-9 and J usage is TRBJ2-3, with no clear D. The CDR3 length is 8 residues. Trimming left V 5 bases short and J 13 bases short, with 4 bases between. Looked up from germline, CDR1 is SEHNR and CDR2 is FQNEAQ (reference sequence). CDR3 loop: CASSAEYF. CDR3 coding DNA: TGTGCCAGCAGCGCGGAGTATTTT.

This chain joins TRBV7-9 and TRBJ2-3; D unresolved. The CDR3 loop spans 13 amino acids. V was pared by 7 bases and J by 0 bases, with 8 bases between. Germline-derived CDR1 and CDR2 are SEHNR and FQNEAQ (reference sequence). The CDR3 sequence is CASTPRSTDTQYF. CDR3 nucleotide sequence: TGTGCCAGCACCCCCAGAAGCACAGATACGCAGTATTTT.

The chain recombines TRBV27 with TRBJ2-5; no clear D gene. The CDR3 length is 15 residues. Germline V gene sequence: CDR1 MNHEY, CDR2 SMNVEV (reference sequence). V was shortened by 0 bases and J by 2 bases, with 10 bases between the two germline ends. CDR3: CASSLSNTLQETQYF. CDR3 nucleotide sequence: TGTGCCAGCAGTTTATCGAATACCCTACAAGAGACCCAGTACTTC.